The rows below give T cell receptor beta chains drawn from one sample of a study of neoadjuvant anti-PD-1 for oral cavity cancer. Here immunoSEQ multiplex PCR was the method, and the copy in TCRdb shows in-frame clones only, minus some. The profile covers approximately 7,800 clones, with roughly three fifths appearing a single time and 6.3% taken by the ten largest. Source: tumor tissue, taken before nivolumab (anti-PD-1) treatment. The receptors here all came from a person aged 40 to 85 with oral cavity squamous cell carcinoma. The CDR3 runs from the conserved cysteine through the conserved F or W. The D gene is left open where the match is weak. For some rows the clone size is stated as once, few or many, or as a class when expanded; others skip it.

TRBJ1-1	.	TRBV18	.	TGTGCCAGCTCACCCGAAACCCGGGGCACTGAAGCTTTCTTT	CASSPETRGTEAFF
TRBJ1-5	.	TRBV7-9	TRBD1	TGTGCCAGCAGCTCGGAGACGACAGGGTTGGGCAATCAGCCCCAGCATTTT	CASSSETTGLGNQPQHF
TRBJ2-7	.	TRBV19	TRBD2	TGTGCCAGTAGGCGGGAGGGGGCTCGGGAGCAGTACTTC	CASRREGAREQYF
TRBJ2-3	.	TRBV2	TRBD2	TGTGCCAGCAGTGAACCAGCGGGAGGATCTGATACGCAGTATTTT	CASSEPAGGSDTQYF
TRBJ1-6	.	TRBV5-6	.	TGTGCCAGCAGCTTATTCAGGGGTAATTCACCCCTCCACTTT	CASSLFRGNSPLHF
TRBJ1-1	.	TRBV19	TRBD1	TGTGCCAGTAGTATTGCCCCCAGGACAGGGGTCACTGAAGCTTTCTTT	CASSIAPRTGVTEAFF
TRBJ2-1	.	TRBV19	TRBD2	TGTGCCAGTAGTTCCCCGAGGGGGGTAGCGGGAGCCTACAATGAGCAGTTCTTC	CASSSPRGVAGAYNEQFF
TRBJ1-1	.	TRBV30	.	TGTGCCTGGAGTAACCTTGGGGGGAACACTGAAGCTTTCTTT	CAWSNLGGNTEAFF
TRBJ1-2	.	TRBV9	.	TGTGCCAGCAGCGCCATAGGGACCCGAGGGGGGTATGGCTACACCTTC	CASSAIGTRGGYGYTF
TRBJ2-3	.	TRBV5-1	TRBD2	TGCGCCAGCAGCTTGGAAGCGGGGGGGAACCGATACACAGATACGCAGTATTTT	CASSLEAGGNRYTDTQYF
TRBJ2-2	.	TRBV7-9	TRBD1	TGTGCCAGCAGCTTACGACAGGGCGGGGAGCTGTTTTTT	CASSLRQGGELFF
TRBJ2-1	.	TRBV5-1	TRBD2	TGCGCCAGCAGCTTGGCTAGCGGGACCTTTAATGAGCAGTTCTTC	CASSLASGTFNEQFF
TRBJ2-7	few	TRBV19	TRBD1	TGTGCCAGTAGTATCGCCGGGACAGGGGCCTACGAGCAGTACTTC	CASSIAGTGAYEQYF
TRBJ1-3	.	TRBV6-1	.	TGTGCCAGCGGCGGAGGGAGTGGTGCTGGAAACACCATATATTTT	CASGGGSGAGNTIYF
TRBJ2-5	large	TRBV18	.	TGTGCCAGCTCACCAGAGGGGGGGCAAGAGACCCAGTACTTC	CASSPEGGQETQYF
TRBJ2-6	few	TRBV10-3	.	TGTGCCATCAGTGACGGACAGCCTGGGGCCAACGTCCTGACTTTC	CAISDGQPGANVLTF
TRBJ1-1	.	TRBV19	.	TGTGCCAGTAGTGCCAGGGCCGAAGCTTTCTTT	CASSARAEAFF
TRBJ2-3	.	TRBV7-2	.	TGTGCCAGCAGCCCATCAGGGAGATCATACACAGATACGCAGTATTTT	CASSPSGRSYTDTQYF
TRBJ1-2	few	TRBV2	.	TGTGCCAGCAGTGAAGAGGGGCGCGGCGGGGATTCTGGCTACACCTTC	CASSEEGRGGDSGYTF
TRBJ2-3	.	TRBV9	TRBD1	TGTGCCAGCAGCTCCCGGACAGGGACAGATACGCAGTATTTT	CASSSRTGTDTQYF
TRBJ2-3	.	TRBV19	TRBD2	TGTGCCAGTCCGCCCCCACTAGCGGGAGTAAAAGATACGCAGTATTTT	CASPPPLAGVKDTQYF
TRBJ2-3	.	TRBV5-1	TRBD2	TGCGCCAGCAGCTTCGGACTAGCGGGAGGGTTTAGCACAGATACGCAGTATTTT	CASSFGLAGGFSTDTQYF
TRBJ2-5	.	TRBV18	.	TGTGCCAGCTCACCAGGGGAAGAGACCCAGTACTTC	CASSPGEETQYF
TRBJ1-1	.	TRBV11-2	.	TGTGCCAGCAGCTTTAAGGGGGTAGCTTTCTTT	CASSFKGVAFF
TRBJ1-4	.	TRBV18	.	TGTGCCAGCTCACCCCCCGCAGGGAGGGAAAAACTGTTTTTT	CASSPPAGREKLFF
TRBJ2-7	few	TRBV2	.	TGTGCCAGCAGTGGGGGGTTTTCCCAGAGGGTCTACGAGCAGTACTTC	CASSGGFSQRVYEQYF
TRBJ1-4	.	TRBV7-9	TRBD1	TGTGCCAGCAGCCGGGACAGCTGGAATGAAAAACTGTTTTTT	CASSRDSWNEKLFF
TRBJ2-5	.	TRBV7-2	.	TGTGCCAGCAGCTTAACCCCCCAAGAGACCCAGTACTTC	CASSLTPQETQYF
TRBJ1-5	.	TRBV6-1	.	TGTGCCAGCAGTGAAGCTGGAGGATTCATGCAGCCCCAGCATTTT	CASSEAGGFMQPQHF
TRBJ1-2	medium-sized	TRBV19	.	TGTGCCAGTAAACCCCCGGGGGGCTATGGCTACACCTTC	CASKPPGGYGYTF
TRBJ2-3	.	TRBV6-6	.	TGTGCCAGCAGTTACTCGATCGTGGGGTTCACAGATACGCAGTATTTT	CASSYSIVGFTDTQYF
TRBJ1-5	.	TRBV6-1	TRBD1	TGTGCCAGCAGTAGGGACAGGGCGGGGGGTCAGCCCCAGCATTTT	CASSRDRAGGQPQHF